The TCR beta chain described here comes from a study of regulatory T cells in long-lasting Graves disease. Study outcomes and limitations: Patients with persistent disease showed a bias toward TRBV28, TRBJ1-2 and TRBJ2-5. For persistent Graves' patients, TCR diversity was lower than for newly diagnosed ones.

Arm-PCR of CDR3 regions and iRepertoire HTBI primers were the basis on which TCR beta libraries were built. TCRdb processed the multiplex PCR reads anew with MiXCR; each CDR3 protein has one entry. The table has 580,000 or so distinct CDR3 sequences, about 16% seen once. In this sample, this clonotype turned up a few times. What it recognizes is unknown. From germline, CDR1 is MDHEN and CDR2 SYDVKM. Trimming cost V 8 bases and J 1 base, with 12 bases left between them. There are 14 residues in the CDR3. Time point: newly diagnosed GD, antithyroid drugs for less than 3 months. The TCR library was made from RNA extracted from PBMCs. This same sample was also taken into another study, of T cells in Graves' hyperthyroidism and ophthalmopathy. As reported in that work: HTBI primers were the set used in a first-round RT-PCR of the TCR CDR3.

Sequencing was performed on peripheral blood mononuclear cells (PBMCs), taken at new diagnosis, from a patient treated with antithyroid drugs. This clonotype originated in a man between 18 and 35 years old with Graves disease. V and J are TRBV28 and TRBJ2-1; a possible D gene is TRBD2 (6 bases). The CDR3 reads CASYEEGSYNEQFF. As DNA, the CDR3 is TGTGCCAGCTATGAGGAGGGTTCCTACAATGAGCAGTTCTTC. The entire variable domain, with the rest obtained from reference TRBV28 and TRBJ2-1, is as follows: DVKVTQSSRYLVKRTGEKVFLECVQDMDHENMFWYRQDPGLGLRLIYFSYDVKMKEKGDIPEGYSVSREKKERFSLILESASTNQTSMYLCASYEEGSYNEQFFGPGTRLTVL.